The 13 T cell receptor beta chains given below trace back to one sample, sequenced in a study of beta chain features in type 1 diabetes. Their target antigens are unknown. The study's findings and limits: Moderate yet significant TCRB CDR3 shortening was seen in Type 1 diabetes patients in all four CD4+ subsets.

Sequenced material consisted of expressed TCRB transcripts (all of the isolated RNA was reverse transcribed). Libraries were prepared by immunoSEQ multiplex PCR; TCRdb keeps only in-frame clonotypes and omits some of them. The sample lists hundreds of thousands of clones; around 15% were seen once. Source material: naive CD4+ T cells from blood. The receptors here all came from a man aged 18 to 35 with type 1 diabetes.

A few counts support this clone. The chain is built from TRBV6-1 and TRBJ2-3, with D possibly being TRBD1 or TRBD2 (5 bases each). Germline CDR1 is MNHNS and CDR2 is SASEGT. Trimming stripped 1 base from V and 2 bases from J, with 16 bases between. The length of the CDR3 is 17 residues. CDR3 bases: TGTGCCAGCAGTGAAGGAGCCCCCGGGACCCACACAGATACGCAGTATTTT. This translates into CASSEGAPGTHTDTQYF.

This clone has just a few counts. This chain uses TRBV29-1 with TRBJ2-5; D is possibly TRBD2 (5 bases). The CDR3 runs 15 residues. The germline CDR1 and CDR2 sequences are SQVTM and ANQGSEA. Trimming pared 5 bases from V and 4 bases from J, leaving 20 bases between. This CDR3 reads CSVSGGVRVGETQYF. The CDR3 DNA reads as TGCAGCGTTTCCGGTGGCGTGAGGGTGGGAGAGACCCAGTACTTC.

This clone was counted between two and nine times. The rearrangement joins TRBV7-9 to TRBJ2-7; D remains ambiguous. The CDR3 is 16 amino acids. Looked up from germline, CDR1 is SEHNR and CDR2 is FQNEAQ (reference sequence). The V and J ends lost 3 bases and 6 bases respectively, with 21 bases between them. CDR3 loop: CASSFIGGVSSPEQYF. The CDR3 DNA reads TGTGCCAGCAGCTTTATTGGTGGAGTCTCTTCACCCGAGCAGTACTTC. The whole variable domain, filled in from reference TRBV7-9 and TRBJ2-7, reads DTGVSQNPRHKITKRGQNVTFRCDPISEHNRLYWYRQTLGQGPEFLTYFQNEAQLEKSRLLSDRFSAERPKGSFSTLEIQRTEQGDSAMYLCASSFIGGVSSPEQYFGPGTRLTVT.

This sequence joins TRBV20-1 and TRBJ1-4, with D uncertain. Per the germline V gene, CDR1 is DFQATT and CDR2 is SNEGSKA (reference sequence). Trimming took off 6 bases at V and 8 bases at J, with 7 bases between the two ends. CDR3 length equals 10 residues. The CDR3 sequence is CSAPGEKLFF. CDR3 DNA sequence: TGCAGTGCCCCGGGGGAAAAACTGTTTTTT.

This sequence joins TRBV30 and TRBJ2-3; 8 bases match TRBD2. Germline V gene sequence: CDR1 GTSNPN, CDR2 SVGIG (reference sequence). The CDR3 extends over 17 amino acids. After removal of 5 bases from V and 3 bases from J, the junction contained 16 bases not matched to a gene. CDR3 sequence reads: CAWGSSGHTGATDTQYF. For the CDR3, the DNA is TGTGCCTGGGGCTCTAGCGGGCATACAGGCGCAACAGATACGCAGTATTTT. Full variable domain (missing parts from reference TRBV30 and TRBJ2-3): SQTIHQWPATLVQPVGSPLSLECTVEGTSNPNLYWYRQAAGRGLQLLFYSVGIGQISSEVPQNLSASRPQDRQFILSSKKLLLSDSGFYLCAWGSSGHTGATDTQYFGPGTRLTVL.

The rearrangement links TRBV2 to TRBJ2-3; 8 bases line up with TRBD2. After removal of 8 bases from V and 7 bases from J, the junction contained 11 bases not matched to a gene. Germline V gene data show CDR1 as SNHLY and CDR2 as FYNNEI. The CDR3 contains 14 residues. The CDR3 region is CASLVAGSGNTQYF. For the CDR3, the DNA is TGTGCCAGCCTGGTAGCGGGGTCCGGGAATACGCAGTATTTT.

A few counts support this clone. V usage is TRBV30 and J usage is TRBJ2-4, with a tentative D call TRBD2 (6 bases). Germline assignment: CDR1 GTSNPN and CDR2 SVGIG (reference sequence). Trimming cost V 0 bases and J 4 bases, with 10 bases left between them. The CDR3 runs to 14 residues. CDR3 coding DNA: TGTGCCTGGAGTGTAGGAGGGACTAAAAACATTCAGTACTTC. It translates to CAWSVGGTKNIQYF.

The rearrangement links TRBV30 to TRBJ1-3; D is ambiguous. This CDR3 is built from 12 residues. V lost 2 bases and J 9 bases, leaving 11 bases between the germline ends. CDR1 GTSNPN and CDR2 SVGIG come from the germline V gene (reference sequence). This CDR3 reads CAWSPQWGTIYF. As DNA, the CDR3 is TGTGCCTGGAGTCCACAGTGGGGCACCATATATTTT.

This clone was counted between two and nine times. This chain links TRBV7-9 with TRBJ2-1, with 8 bases lining up with TRBD2. V lost 5 bases to trimming and J lost 0 bases; unmatched junction nucleotides: 6. Germline CDR1 reads SEHNR; CDR2 reads FQNEAQ (reference sequence). The CDR3 is made up of 16 amino acids. The CDR3 is CASSPHGGDSYNEQFF. CDR3 nucleotides: TGTGCCAGCAGCCCCCACGGGGGGGACTCCTACAATGAGCAGTTCTTC.

The chain uses TRBV7-2 and TRBJ2-7, with D unclear. Germline CDR1 and CDR2: SGHTA and FQGNSA. The CDR3 loop spans 12 amino acids. With 5 bases removed from V and 6 bases from J, the gap between germline ends came to 11 bases. CDR3: CASSGRVGEQYF. CDR3 bases: TGTGCCAGCAGCGGCCGGGTTGGCGAGCAGTACTTC.

This clone was recorded a few times. One end of the junction varies from germline; a read error may be responsible. CDR3 sequence: CASSFRTGATYEQYF. The CDR3 nucleotides read TGTGCTAGCAGCTTTCGGACAGGGGCGACCTACGAGCAGTACTTC. The rearrangement joins TRBV7-7 to TRBJ2-7, with TRBD1 identical over 9 bases. Germline V gene sequence: CDR1 SSHAT, CDR2 FNYEAQ (reference sequence). The CDR3 has 15 amino acids.

This clone has just a few counts. The chain has TRBV9 and TRBJ2-1; the D is unclear. The V gene lost 0 bases and the J gene lost 3 bases, with 16 bases spanning the gap. Germline CDR1 is SGDLS and CDR2 is YYNGEE. This CDR3 is built from 17 residues. CDR3 sequence reads: CASSVGLGNPIYNEQFF. In nucleotides, the CDR3 is TGTGCCAGCAGCGTAGGGCTTGGGAATCCCATCTACAATGAGCAGTTCTTC.

This clone was seen more than once but under ten times. The chain carries TRBV15 and TRBJ1-1; D call uncertain. Trimming left V 1 base short and J 11 bases short, with 20 bases between. The CDR3 is 15 amino acids. The germline CDR1 and CDR2 sequences are LNHNV and YYDKDF (reference sequence). DNA of the CDR3: TGTGCCACCAGCAGAGGGTCTGGGGTAGGGCCGGAGGCTTTCTTT. Translation gives CATSRGSGVGPEAFF.